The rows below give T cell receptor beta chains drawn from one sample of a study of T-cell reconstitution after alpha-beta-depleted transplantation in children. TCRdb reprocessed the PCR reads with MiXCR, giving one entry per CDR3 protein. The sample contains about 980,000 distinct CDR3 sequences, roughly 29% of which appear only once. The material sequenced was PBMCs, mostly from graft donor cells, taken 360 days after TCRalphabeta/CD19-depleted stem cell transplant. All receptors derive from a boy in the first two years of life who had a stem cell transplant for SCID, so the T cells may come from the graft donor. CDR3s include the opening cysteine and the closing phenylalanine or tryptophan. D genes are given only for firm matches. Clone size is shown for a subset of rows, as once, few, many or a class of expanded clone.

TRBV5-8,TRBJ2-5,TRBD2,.,TGTGCCAGCAGCTCGACTAAACTAGCGGGGGGACAAGAGACCCAGTACTTC,CASSSTKLAGGQETQYF
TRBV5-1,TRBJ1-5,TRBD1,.,TGCGCCAGCAGCTTGGGACAGGGCGAACAGCCCCAGCATTTT,CASSLGQGEQPQHF
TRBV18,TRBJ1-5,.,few,TGTGCCAGTTTACACGGCGCGGCCAATCAGCCCCAGCATTTT,CASLHGAANQPQHF
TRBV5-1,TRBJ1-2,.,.,TGCGCCAGCAGCTTGAAAGGCAGGAGGACGGTTATCTATGGCTACACCTTC,CASSLKGRRTVIYGYTF
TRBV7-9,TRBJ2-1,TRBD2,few,TGTGCCAGCAGCTCCCTAAGGCGACTAGCGGGGAACAATGAGCAGTTCTTC,CASSSLRRLAGNNEQFF
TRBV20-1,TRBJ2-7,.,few,TGCAGTGCTAGAGGGAAGGACCTGAAAGGGGAAACCTACGAGCAGTACTTC,CSARGKDLKGETYEQYF
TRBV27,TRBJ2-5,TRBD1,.,TGTGCCAGCAGTGAGCAGAAAGTGGGCAGGGGGGAGACCCAGTACTTC,CASSEQKVGRGETQYF
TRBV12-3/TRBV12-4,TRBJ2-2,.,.,TGTGCCACCGCTAGTGGGGACACCGGGGAGCTGTTTTTT,CATASGDTGELFF
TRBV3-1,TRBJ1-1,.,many,TGTGCCAGCAGCCAGGGCACTGAAGCTTTCTTT,CASSQGTEAFF
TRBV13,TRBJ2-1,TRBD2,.,TGTGCCAGCAGCTTAGGTCCGGGACGGGAGGGATATGAGCAGTTCTTC,CASSLGPGREGYEQFF
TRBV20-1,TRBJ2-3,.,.,TGCAGTGCCGCTGGTGGGCCAGGGGGGGACACAGATACGCAGTATTTT,CSAAGGPGGDTDTQYF
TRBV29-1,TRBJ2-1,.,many,TGCAGCGTTGGGACATCCATTGAGCAGTTCTTC,CSVGTSIEQFF
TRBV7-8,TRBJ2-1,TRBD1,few,TGTGCCAGCAGCACCCGACAGGGGGAGGGTGAGCAGTTCTTC,CASSTRQGEGEQFF
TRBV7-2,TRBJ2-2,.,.,TGTGCCAGCAGATTGCCGGGTCTTTACACCGGGGAGCTGTTTTTT,CASRLPGLYTGELFF
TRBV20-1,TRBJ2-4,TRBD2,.,TGCAGTGTCGGCGGGGGGACAAACATTCAGTACTTC,CSVGGGTNIQYF
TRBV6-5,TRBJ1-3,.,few,TGTGCCAGCAGTTACTCGACAGGCTGGAACACCATATATTTT,CASSYSTGWNTIYF
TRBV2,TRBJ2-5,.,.,TGTGCCAGCAGTGAGGGCCCTAACCAAGAGACCCAGTACTTC,CASSEGPNQETQYF
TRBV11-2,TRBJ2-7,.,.,TGTGCCAGCAGCTTAGTGGTTACTAGAGCCGAGCAGTACTTC,CASSLVVTRAEQYF
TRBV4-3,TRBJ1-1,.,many,TGCGCCAGCACACCGGGGGGCCAGGCTAGCACTGAAGCTTTCTTT,CASTPGGQASTEAFF
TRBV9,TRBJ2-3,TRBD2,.,TGTGCCAGCAGCGTGCTGGGTCGGGCGGGGGAGCGTTGGGGTACGCAGTATTTT,CASSVLGRAGERWGTQYF
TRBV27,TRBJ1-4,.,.,TGTGCCAGCCGAGCGACCGGTAATGAAAAACTGTTTTTT,CASRATGNEKLFF
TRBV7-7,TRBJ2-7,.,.,TGTGCCAGCAGCTTAGGTCGCCTAAACCCAACCTACGAGCAGTGCTTC,CASSLGRLNPTYEQCF
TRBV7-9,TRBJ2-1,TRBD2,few,TGTGCCAGCAGCCCGCGGGGGGGGTCCTATGAGCAGTTCTTC,CASSPRGGSYEQFF
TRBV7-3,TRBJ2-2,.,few,TGTGCCAGCAGCTTAAGGGCCGGACAGTTCACCGGGGAGCTGTTTTTT,CASSLRAGQFTGELFF
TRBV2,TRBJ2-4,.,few,TGTGCCAGCAGTGAGCGGGGTAACATTCAGTACTTC,CASSERGNIQYF
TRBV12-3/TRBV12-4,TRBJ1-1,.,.,TGTGCCAGCAGTTTAATATTGGGGGGCACTGAAGCTTTCTTT,CASSLILGGTEAFF
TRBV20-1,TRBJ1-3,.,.,TGCAGTGCTAGTGCGGGCTACTCTGGAAACACCATATATTTT,CSASAGYSGNTIYF
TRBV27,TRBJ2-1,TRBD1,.,TGTGCCAGCAGTTTGCGACAGGGGGCGCTTCAGGGGCAGTTCTTC,CASSLRQGALQGQFF
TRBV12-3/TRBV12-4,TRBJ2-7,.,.,TGTGCCAGCAGTTTCCCCGGGACAAGGGGGACTAAGGAGCAGTACTTC,CASSFPGTRGTKEQYF
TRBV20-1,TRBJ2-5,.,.,TGCAGTGCTAGAAAACAGGGTCGGGAGACCCAGTACTTC,CSARKQGRETQYF
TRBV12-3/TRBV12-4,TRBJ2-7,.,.,TGTGCCAGCAGCCCCCGACAGGACCAGATGCAGTACTTC,CASSPRQDQMQYF
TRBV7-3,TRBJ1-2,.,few,TGTGCCAGCAGCCACGGGGGGAAAGAGGGTAACTATGGCTACACCTTC,CASSHGGKEGNYGYTF
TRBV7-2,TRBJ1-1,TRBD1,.,TGTGCCAGCAGCTGGGCCCGGGACAGGGACGGAGCTTTCTTT,CASSWARDRDGAFF
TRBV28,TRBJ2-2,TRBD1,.,TGTGCCAGCAGTCGGACAGGGGCGTCCGGGGAGCTGTTTTTT,CASSRTGASGELFF
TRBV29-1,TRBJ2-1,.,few,TGCAGCGCTAGCCCGACCGGCTATAATGAGCAGTTCTTC,CSASPTGYNEQFF
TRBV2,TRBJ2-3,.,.,TGTGCCAGCAGTGAACCGGAGGAGGGCTATACGCAGTATTTT,CASSEPEEGYTQYF
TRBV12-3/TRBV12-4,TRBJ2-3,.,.,TGTGCCAGCAGTTTAGCCTTGAATACAAATACGCAGTATTTT,CASSLALNTNTQYF
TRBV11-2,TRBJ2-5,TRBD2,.,TGTGCCAGCAGCTTGGGCGGGGGAGTGGGAGAGACCCAGTACTTC,CASSLGGGVGETQYF
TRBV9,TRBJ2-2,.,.,TGTGCCAGCAGCCCATTAGTATCCGGGGAGCTGTTTTTT,CASSPLVSGELFF
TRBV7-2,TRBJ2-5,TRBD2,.,TGTGCCAGCAGTCAGACGGGACTAGCGGGTCAAGAGACCCAGTACTTC,CASSQTGLAGQETQYF